This T cell receptor (beta chain) was sequenced for a study of cytomegalovirus exposure and HLA in healthy donors. Study-level background: Falling in the Caucasian-associated ancestry cluster were about four fifths of under 500 genotyped donors.

The CDR3 spans 13 residues. Trimming shortened V by 5 bases and J by 6 bases, and 11 bases separated the two germline ends. The germline V gene has CDR1 SEHNR and CDR2 FQNEAQ (reference sequence). The PCR employed 60 Vbeta primers together with 13 Jbeta primers. The repertoire was sequenced with immunoSEQ multiplex PCR; TCRdb's copy has only in-frame clones and lacks some. Seen here are 150,000 to 200,000 clones, more than 9.5% observed once, and the top ten hold approximately 8.4%. The receptor comes from a man aged 50 to 60 in good health and CMV-seropositive. Sequenced input: PBMCs. The rearrangement joins TRBV7-9 to TRBJ1-5; D is perhaps TRBD1 (5 bases). In DNA, the CDR3 is TGTGCCAGCAGCCCCCGGGGGGTTCAGCCCCAGCATTTT. Amino acid sequence: CASSPRGVQPQHF.